These T cell receptor beta chains were read from a single sample in a study of shared clonotypes between healthy human individuals. Data came from immunoSEQ multiplex PCR; TCRdb stores just in-frame clones and leaves some out. The sample holds 2 million to 2.5 million clones, 85% to 95% seen once. The sequenced sample consisted of naive CD4+ T cells sorted from blood. Receptors were obtained from a young man in good health. Each CDR3 is given with its conserved first and last residue. The order of the fields is clone size, D gene, V gene, J gene, CDR3 protein, CDR3 DNA. The D gene is left open where the match is weak. Clone size is not always given. Where it is, it says once, few, many or a class for expanded clones.

size: -
D: TRBD2
V: TRBV11-2
J: TRBJ2-7
CDR3: CASSSRGLGDEQYF
DNA: TGTGCCAGCAGTAGCCGGGGACTAGGTGACGAGCAGTACTTC

size: -
D: -
V: TRBV6-5
J: TRBJ1-6
CDR3: CASSYVENSPLHF
DNA: TGTGCCAGCAGTTACGTGGAAAATTCACCCCTCCACTTT

size: -
D: -
V: TRBV6-6
J: TRBJ2-3
CDR3: CASSKFGQGTDTQYF
DNA: TGTGCCAGCAGTAAGTTCGGTCAGGGAACAGATACGCAGTATTTT

size: -
D: TRBD1
V: TRBV30
J: TRBJ2-3
CDR3: CAWSPRDRVSGTQYF
DNA: TGTGCCTGGAGTCCCCGGGACAGGGTCTCAGGTACGCAGTATTTT

size: -
D: -
V: TRBV2
J: TRBJ1-5
CDR3: CASSETGFQPQHF
DNA: TGTGCCAGCAGTGAAACAGGGTTTCAGCCCCAGCATTTT

size: -
D: TRBD1
V: TRBV10-1
J: TRBJ2-7
CDR3: CASRNRGWSYEQYF
DNA: TGCGCCAGCAGGAACAGGGGATGGTCCTACGAGCAGTACTTC

size: -
D: TRBD2
V: TRBV5-4
J: TRBJ2-1
CDR3: CASSSLGTSGVYNEQFF
DNA: TGTGCCAGCAGCTCCCTAGGGACTAGCGGAGTTTACAATGAGCAGTTCTTC

size: -
D: -
V: TRBV18
J: TRBJ2-5
CDR3: CASSPLLEVETQYF
DNA: TGTGCCAGCTCACCCCTCCTGGAGGTGGAGACCCAGTACTTC

size: -
D: -
V: TRBV5-4
J: TRBJ2-5
CDR3: CASSLGSKFGETQYF
DNA: TGTGCCAGCAGCCTGGGTTCGAAGTTTGGAGAGACCCAGTACTTC

size: -
D: TRBD2
V: TRBV11-2
J: TRBJ2-1
CDR3: CASSGRTSGQYNEQFF
DNA: TGTGCCAGCAGCGGTCGGACTAGCGGACAGTACAATGAGCAGTTCTTC

size: once
D: -
V: TRBV6-1
J: TRBJ1-1
CDR3: CASSEHRYRDPYTEAFF
DNA: TGTGCCAGCAGTGAGCACAGATACAGGGACCCATACACTGAAGCTTTCTTT

size: -
D: TRBD2
V: TRBV19
J: TRBJ2-5
CDR3: CASSIGGKRGYQETQYF
DNA: TGTGCCAGTAGTATAGGTGGTAAGCGGGGGTACCAAGAGACCCAGTACTTC

size: -
D: TRBD2
V: TRBV11-2
J: TRBJ2-1
CDR3: CASSQGTRSSYNEQFF
DNA: TGTGCCAGCAGCCAAGGGACTAGAAGCTCCTACAATGAGCAGTTCTTC

size: -
D: -
V: TRBV6-5
J: TRBJ1-2
CDR3: CASSWTDTGGYTF
DNA: TGTGCCAGCAGCTGGACGGACACGGGTGGCTACACCTTC

size: -
D: TRBD2
V: TRBV7-7
J: TRBJ2-3
CDR3: CASSAGLVTDTQYF
DNA: TGTGCTAGCAGCGCCGGACTAGTTACAGATACGCAGTATTTT

size: -
D: TRBD1
V: TRBV28
J: TRBJ1-2
CDR3: CASSLGQGGGYTF
DNA: TGTGCCAGCAGTTTGGGACAGGGGGGTGGCTACACCTTC

size: -
D: TRBD2
V: TRBV4-1
J: TRBJ2-5
CDR3: CASSQGSLAGQETQYF
DNA: TGCGCCAGCAGCCAAGGGTCGTTAGCGGGCCAAGAGACCCAGTACTTC

size: -
D: -
V: TRBV28
J: TRBJ1-5
CDR3: CASRGLRAHANQPQHF
DNA: TGTGCCAGCAGGGGGTTAAGGGCTCACGCCAATCAGCCCCAGCATTTT

size: -
D: -
V: TRBV10-3
J: TRBJ1-3
CDR3: CAIVQVLGNTIYF
DNA: TGTGCCATTGTACAGGTTCTAGGAAACACCATATATTTT

size: once
D: -
V: TRBV25-1
J: TRBJ2-3
CDR3: CASSEYRSSTDTQYF
DNA: TGTGCCAGCAGTGAATACAGGTCTAGCACAGATACGCAGTATTTT

size: -
D: TRBD1
V: TRBV10-1
J: TRBJ1-1
CDR3: CASSALGQGNTEAFF
DNA: TGCGCCAGCAGTGCACTCGGACAGGGGAACACTGAAGCTTTCTTT

size: -
D: TRBD1
V: TRBV5-4
J: TRBJ2-5
CDR3: CASSRGTVLQETQYF
DNA: TGTGCCAGCAGCAGAGGGACAGTCCTCCAAGAGACCCAGTACTTC

size: once
D: TRBD2
V: TRBV4-2
J: TRBJ2-1
CDR3: CASSRYSTSGNEQFF
DNA: TGTGCCAGCAGCCGCTACAGTACTAGCGGGAATGAGCAGTTCTTC